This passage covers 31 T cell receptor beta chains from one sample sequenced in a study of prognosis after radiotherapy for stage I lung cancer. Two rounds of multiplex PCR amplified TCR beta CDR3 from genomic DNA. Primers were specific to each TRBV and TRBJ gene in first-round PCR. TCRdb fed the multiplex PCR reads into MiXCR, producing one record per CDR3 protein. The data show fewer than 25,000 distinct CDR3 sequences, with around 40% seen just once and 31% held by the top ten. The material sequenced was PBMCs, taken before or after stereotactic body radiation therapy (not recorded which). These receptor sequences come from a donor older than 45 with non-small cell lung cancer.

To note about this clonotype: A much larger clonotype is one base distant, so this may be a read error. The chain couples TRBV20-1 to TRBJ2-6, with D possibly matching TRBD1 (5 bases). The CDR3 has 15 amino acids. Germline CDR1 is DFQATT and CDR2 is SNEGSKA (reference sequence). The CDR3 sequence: CSASPRRSGANALTF. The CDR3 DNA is TGCAGTGCTAGTCCCCGGCGATCTGGGGCCAACGCCCTGACTTTC.

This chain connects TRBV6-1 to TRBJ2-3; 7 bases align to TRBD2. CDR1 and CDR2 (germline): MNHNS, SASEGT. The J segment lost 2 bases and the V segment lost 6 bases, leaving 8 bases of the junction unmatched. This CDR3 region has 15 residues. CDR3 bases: TGTGCCAGCAGATCGAGCGGGATTGTCACAGATACGCAGTATTTT. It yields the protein CASRSSGIVTDTQYF.

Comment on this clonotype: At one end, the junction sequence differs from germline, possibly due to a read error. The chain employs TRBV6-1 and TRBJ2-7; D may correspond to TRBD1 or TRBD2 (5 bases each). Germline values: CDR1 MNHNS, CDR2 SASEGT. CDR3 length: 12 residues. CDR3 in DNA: TGTGCCAGCAGCTGGACATCCGGGGAGCATTACTTC. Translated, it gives CASSWTSGEHYF.

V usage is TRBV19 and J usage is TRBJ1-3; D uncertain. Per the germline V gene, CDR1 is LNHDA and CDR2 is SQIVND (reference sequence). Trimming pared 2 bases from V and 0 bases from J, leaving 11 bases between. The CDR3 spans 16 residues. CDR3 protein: CASSIRGGSSGNTIYF. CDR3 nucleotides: TGTGCCAGTAGTATACGCGGAGGGAGCTCTGGAAACACCATATATTTT.

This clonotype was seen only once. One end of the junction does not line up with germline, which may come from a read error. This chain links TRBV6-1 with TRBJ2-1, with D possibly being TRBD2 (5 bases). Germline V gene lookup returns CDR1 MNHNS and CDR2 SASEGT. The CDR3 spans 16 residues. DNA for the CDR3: TGTACCAGCAGCCTAACGGGGATGAGCCGGGCCAATGAGCAGTTCTTC. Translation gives CTSSLTGMSRANEQFF.

In DNA, the CDR3 is TGTGCCAGCAGTATTACAAGCGGGAGGTCCGTCTCCGTGCAGTACTTC. It codes for CASSITSGRSVSVQYF. The rearrangement uses TRBV12-3 or TRBV12-4 and TRBJ2-7; 9 nucleotides agree with TRBD2. Germline trimming cut 5 bases from V and 9 bases from J; bases unmatched to any gene: 17. CDR3 length: 16 residues.

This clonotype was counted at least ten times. This chain's CDR3 is CASSPRDNTDTQYF. As DNA, the CDR3 is TGTGCCAGCTCACCACGGGATAACACAGATACGCAGTATTTT. The chain combines TRBV18 with TRBJ2-3; D gene unclear. Germline V gives CDR1 KGHSH, CDR2 LQKENI. This CDR3 comprises 14 residues. The V end was cut by 1 base, the J end by 2 bases, with 7 bases between.

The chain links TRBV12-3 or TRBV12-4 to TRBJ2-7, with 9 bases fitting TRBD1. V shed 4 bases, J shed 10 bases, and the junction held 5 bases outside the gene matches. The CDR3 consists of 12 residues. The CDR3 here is CASSYTGGEQYF. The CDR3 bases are TGTGCCAGCAGTTATACAGGGGGCGAACAGTACTTC.

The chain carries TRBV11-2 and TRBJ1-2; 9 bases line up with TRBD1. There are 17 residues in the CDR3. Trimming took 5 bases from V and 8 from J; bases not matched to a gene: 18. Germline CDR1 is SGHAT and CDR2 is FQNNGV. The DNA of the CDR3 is TGTGCCAGCAGCCACTACCACCAGGGACAGGGAGGTCGGGGCTACACCTTC. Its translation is CASSHYHQGQGGRGYTF.

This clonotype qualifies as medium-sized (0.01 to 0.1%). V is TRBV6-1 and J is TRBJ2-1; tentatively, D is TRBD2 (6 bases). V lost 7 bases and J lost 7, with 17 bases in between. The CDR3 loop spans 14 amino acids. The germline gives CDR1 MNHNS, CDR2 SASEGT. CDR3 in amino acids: CASKVHGSRNEQFF. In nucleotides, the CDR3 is TGTGCCAGCAAAGTCCACGGGAGCCGGAATGAGCAGTTCTTC.

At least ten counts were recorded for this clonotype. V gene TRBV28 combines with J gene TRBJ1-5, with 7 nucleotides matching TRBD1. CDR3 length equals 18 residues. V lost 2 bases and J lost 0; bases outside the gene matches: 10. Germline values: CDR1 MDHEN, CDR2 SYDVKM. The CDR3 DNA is TGTGCCAGCAGTTTAAAAACTCCGGGACAGCTTAGCAATCAGCCCCAGCATTTT. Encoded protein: CASSLKTPGQLSNQPQHF.

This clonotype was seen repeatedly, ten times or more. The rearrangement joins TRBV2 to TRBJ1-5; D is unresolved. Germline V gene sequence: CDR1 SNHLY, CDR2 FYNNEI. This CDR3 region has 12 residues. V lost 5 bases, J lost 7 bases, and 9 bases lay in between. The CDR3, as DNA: TGTGCCAGCAGTCCAGTATCCCAGCCCCAGCATTTT. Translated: CASSPVSQPQHF.

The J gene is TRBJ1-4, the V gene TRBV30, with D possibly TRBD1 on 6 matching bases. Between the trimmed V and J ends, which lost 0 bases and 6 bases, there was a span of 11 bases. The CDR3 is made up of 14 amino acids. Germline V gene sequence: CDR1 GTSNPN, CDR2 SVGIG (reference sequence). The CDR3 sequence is CAWSVWGGDEKLFF. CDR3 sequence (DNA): TGTGCCTGGAGTGTGTGGGGGGGCGATGAAAAACTGTTTTTT.

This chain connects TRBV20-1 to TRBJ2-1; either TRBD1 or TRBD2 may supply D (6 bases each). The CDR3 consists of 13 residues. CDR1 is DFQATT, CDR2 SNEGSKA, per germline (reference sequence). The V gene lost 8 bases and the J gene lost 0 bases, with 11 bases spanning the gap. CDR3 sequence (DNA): TGCAGTTTAGGGGGGAACTCCTACAATGAGCAGTTCTTC. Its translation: CSLGGNSYNEQFF.

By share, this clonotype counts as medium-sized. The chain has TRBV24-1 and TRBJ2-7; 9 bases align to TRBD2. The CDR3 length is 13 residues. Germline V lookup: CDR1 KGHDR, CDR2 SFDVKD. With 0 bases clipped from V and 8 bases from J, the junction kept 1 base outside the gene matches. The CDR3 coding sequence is TGTGCCACCAGTGATTTGCTAGCGGGAAAGCAGTACTTC. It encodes CATSDLLAGKQYF.

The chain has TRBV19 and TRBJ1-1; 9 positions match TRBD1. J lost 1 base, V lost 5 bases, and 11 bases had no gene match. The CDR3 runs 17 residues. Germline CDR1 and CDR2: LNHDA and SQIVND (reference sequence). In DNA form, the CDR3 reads TGTGCCAGTAGTGCCCGGGACAGGGCCACATCGAACACTGAAGCTTTCTTT. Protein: CASSARDRATSNTEAFF.

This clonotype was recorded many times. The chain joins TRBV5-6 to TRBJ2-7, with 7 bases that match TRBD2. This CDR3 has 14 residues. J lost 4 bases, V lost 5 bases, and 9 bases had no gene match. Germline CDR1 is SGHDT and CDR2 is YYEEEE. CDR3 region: CASRRTGGKYEQYF. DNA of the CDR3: TGTGCCAGCAGGCGAACCGGGGGGAAGTACGAGCAGTACTTC.

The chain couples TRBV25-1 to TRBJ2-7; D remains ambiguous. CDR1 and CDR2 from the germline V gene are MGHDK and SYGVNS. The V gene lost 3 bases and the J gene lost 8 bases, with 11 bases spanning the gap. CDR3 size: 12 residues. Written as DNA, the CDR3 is TGTGCCAGCAGTGACAGAGGCTTTAAGCAGTACTTC. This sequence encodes CASSDRGFKQYF.

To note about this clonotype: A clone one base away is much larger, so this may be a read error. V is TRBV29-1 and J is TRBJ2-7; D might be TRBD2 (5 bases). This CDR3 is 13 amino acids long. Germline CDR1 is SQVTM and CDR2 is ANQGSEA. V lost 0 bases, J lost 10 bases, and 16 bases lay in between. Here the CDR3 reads CSVEDRGGRDQYF. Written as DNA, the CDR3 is TGCAGCGTTGAAGATCGAGGAGGTAGAGATCAGTACTTC.

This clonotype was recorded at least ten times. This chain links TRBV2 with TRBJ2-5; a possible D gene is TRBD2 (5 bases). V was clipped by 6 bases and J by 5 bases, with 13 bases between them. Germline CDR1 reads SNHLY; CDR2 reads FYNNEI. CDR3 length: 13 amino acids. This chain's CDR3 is CASSKTRLETQYF. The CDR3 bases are TGTGCCAGCAGCAAAACTAGACTCGAGACCCAGTACTTC.

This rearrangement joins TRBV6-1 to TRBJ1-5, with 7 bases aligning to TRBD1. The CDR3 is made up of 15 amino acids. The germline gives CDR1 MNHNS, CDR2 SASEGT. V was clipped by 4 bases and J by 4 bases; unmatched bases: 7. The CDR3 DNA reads TGTGCCAGCAGTGCCCCGACAGGGTGGAATCAGCCCCAGCATTTT. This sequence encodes CASSAPTGWNQPQHF.

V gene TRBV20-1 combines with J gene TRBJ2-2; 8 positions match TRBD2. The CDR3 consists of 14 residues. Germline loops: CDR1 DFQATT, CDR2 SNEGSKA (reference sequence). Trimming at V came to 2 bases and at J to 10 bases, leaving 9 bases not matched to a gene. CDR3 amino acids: CSARYEREYEELFF. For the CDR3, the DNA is TGCAGTGCTAGATATGAGCGGGAGTACGAGGAGCTGTTTTTT.

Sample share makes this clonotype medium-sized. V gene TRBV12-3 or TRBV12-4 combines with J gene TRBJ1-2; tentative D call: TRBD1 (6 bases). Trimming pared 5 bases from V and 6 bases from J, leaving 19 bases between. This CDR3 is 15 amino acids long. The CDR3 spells CASSPGGRNVDGYTF. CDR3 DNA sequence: TGTGCCAGCAGTCCTGGGGGCCGCAACGTAGATGGCTACACCTTC.

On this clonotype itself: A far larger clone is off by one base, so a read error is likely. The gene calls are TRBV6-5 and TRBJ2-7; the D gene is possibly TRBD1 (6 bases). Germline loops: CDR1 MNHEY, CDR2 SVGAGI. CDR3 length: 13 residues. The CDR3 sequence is CSSSPGQTYEQYF. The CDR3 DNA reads TGTTCCAGCAGTCCCGGACAGACCTACGAGCAGTACTTC.

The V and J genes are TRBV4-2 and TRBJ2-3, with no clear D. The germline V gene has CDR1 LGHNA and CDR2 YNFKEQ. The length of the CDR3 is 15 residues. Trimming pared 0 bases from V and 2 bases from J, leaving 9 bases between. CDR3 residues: CASSQDGRYTDTQYF. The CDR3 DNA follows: TGTGCCAGCAGCCAAGATGGCAGGTACACAGATACGCAGTATTTT.

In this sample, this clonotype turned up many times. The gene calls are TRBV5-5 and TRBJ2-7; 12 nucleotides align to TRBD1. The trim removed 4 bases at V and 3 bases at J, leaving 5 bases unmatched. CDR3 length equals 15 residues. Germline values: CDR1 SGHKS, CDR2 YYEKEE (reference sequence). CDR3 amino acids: CASSRGQGAFYEQYF. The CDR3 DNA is TGTGCCAGCAGCCGGGGACAGGGGGCTTTCTACGAGCAGTACTTC. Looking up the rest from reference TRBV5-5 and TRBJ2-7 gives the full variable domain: DAGVTQSPTHLIKTRGQQVTLRCSPISGHKSVSWYQQVLGQGPQFIFQYYEKEERGRGNFPDRFSARQFPNYSSELNVNALLLGDSALYLCASSRGQGAFYEQYFGPGTRLTVT.

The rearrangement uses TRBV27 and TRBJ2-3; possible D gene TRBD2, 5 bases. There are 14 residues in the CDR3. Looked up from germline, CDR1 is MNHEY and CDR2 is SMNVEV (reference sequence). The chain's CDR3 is CDTLPGRSTDTQYF. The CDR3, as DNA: TGTGACACCCTCCCGGGAAGAAGCACAGATACGCAGTATTTT.

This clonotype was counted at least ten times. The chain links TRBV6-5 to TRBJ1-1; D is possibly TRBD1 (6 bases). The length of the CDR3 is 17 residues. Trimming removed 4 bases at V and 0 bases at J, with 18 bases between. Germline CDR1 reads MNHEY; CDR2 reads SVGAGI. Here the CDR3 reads CASSFTTGTGMNTEAFF. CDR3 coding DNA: TGTGCCAGCAGTTTTACTACAGGGACCGGTATGAACACTGAAGCTTTCTTT.

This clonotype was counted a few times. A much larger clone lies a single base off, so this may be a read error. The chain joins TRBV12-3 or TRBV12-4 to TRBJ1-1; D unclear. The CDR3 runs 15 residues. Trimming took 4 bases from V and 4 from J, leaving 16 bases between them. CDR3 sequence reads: CASSSVGARSTEAFF. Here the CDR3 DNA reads TGTGCCAGCAGTTCCGTAGGAGCAAGGAGCACTGAAGCTTTCTTT.

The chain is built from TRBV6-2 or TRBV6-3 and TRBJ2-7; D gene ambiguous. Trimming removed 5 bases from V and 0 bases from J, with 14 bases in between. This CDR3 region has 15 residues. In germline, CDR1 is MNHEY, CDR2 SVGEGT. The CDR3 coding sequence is TGTGCCAGCAGTGAATCTCAGGCGAACTCCTACGAGCAGTACTTC. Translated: CASSESQANSYEQYF.

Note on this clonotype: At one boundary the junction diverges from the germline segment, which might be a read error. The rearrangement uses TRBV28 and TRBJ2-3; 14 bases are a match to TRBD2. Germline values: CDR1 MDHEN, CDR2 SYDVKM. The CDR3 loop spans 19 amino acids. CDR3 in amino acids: CARHMGTSGSNLVTDTQYF. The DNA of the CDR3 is TGTGCCAGGCACATGGGGACTAGCGGGAGTAATCTCGTCACAGATACCCAGTATTTT.